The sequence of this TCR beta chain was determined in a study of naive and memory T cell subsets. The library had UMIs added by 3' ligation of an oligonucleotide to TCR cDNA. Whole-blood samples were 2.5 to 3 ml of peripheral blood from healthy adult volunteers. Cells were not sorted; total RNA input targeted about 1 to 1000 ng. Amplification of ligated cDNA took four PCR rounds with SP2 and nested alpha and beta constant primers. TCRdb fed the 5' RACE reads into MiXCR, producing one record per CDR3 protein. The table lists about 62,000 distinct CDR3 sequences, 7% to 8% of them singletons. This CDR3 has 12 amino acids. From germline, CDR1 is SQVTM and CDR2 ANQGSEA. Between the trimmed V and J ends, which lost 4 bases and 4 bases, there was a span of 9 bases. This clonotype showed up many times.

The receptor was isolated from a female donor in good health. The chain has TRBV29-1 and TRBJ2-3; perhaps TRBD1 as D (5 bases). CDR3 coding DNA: TGCAGCGTTGTTCAGGGCGCAGATACGCAGTATTTT. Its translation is CSVVQGADTQYF.